This T cell receptor beta chain was observed in a study of blood T cell repertoires in COVID-19. In the study overall: Sample material is recorded as cDNA or gDNA derived from T cells, B-cell-depleted T cells, or PBMCs.

Method: immunoSEQ multiplex PCR; TCRdb's copy keeps in-frame clones and lacks some. The sample includes over 80,000 clones, roughly nine tenths of them seen just once. The V end was cut by 2 bases, the J end by 4 bases, with 11 bases between. This CDR3 has 14 amino acids. Germline V lookup: CDR1 MNHEY, CDR2 SMNVEV (reference sequence). The chain joins TRBV27 to TRBJ1-2; tentative D call: TRBD1 (5 bases). This TCR was recovered from a man aged 60-69 years with acute or convalescent COVID-19. The material sequenced was peripheral blood. The CDR3 DNA reads TGTGCCAGCAGTTTAGGGGGGACTTCCTATGGCTACACCTTC. Encoded protein: CASSLGGTSYGYTF.